This TCR beta chain was sequenced during a study of cytomegalovirus exposure and HLA in healthy donors. Study-level findings and limits: There were reportedly fewer N-insertions in an Asian-associated ancestry cluster than the roughly 700-donor mean, in a later analysis. Later work associated 16,951 TCR beta sequences with HLA alleles at 0.05 false discovery rate.

Germline values: CDR1 MGHRA, CDR2 YSYEKL. The CDR3 contains 13 residues. Trimming removed 1 base at V and 4 bases at J, with 5 bases between. As regards this clone: The antigen remains unidentified.

Healthy individuals who donated bone marrow served as the donors. With 60 Vbeta and 13 Jbeta primers, the PCR was carried out. Generated by immunoSEQ multiplex PCR, the TCRdb table keeps only in-frame clones and is missing some. The table shows fewer than 200,000 clones, with about 75% occurring only once. This TCR was sampled from a female donor in good health and CMV-seronegative. The V call is TRBV4-1, the J call TRBJ2-1; perhaps TRBD1 as D (5 bases). The sample comprised PBMCs. The CDR3 nucleotides read TGCGCCAGCAGCCAAGGACAGTACAATGAGCAGTTCTTC. Protein sequence: CASSQGQYNEQFF.